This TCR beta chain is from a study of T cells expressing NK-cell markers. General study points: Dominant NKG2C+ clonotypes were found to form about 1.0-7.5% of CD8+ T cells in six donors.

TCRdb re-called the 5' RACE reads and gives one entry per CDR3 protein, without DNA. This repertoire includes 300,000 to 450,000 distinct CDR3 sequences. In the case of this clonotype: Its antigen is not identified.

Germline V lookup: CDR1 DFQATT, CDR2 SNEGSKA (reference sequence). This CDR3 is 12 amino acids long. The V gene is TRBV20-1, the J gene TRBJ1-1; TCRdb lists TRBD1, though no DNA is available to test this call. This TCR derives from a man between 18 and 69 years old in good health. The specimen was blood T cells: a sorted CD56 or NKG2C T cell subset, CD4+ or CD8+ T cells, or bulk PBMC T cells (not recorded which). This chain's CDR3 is CSARAGPTEAFF.